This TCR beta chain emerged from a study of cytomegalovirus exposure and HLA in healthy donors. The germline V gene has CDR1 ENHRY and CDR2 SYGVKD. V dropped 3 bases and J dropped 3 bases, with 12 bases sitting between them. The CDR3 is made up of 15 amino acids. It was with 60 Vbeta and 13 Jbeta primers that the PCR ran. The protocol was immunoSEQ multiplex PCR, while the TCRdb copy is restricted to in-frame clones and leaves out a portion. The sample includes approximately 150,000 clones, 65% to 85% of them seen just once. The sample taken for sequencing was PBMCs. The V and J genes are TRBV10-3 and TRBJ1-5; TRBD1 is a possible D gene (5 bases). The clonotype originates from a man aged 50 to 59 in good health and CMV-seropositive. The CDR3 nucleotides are TGTGCCATCAGTGAAGGGGCGCGGGACAATCAGCCCCAGCATTTT. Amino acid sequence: CAISEGARDNQPQHF.